Following are 8 T cell receptor beta chains from one sample sequenced in a study of cytomegalovirus exposure and HLA in healthy donors. Vbeta (60) and Jbeta (13) primers were used in the PCR. Method: immunoSEQ multiplex PCR; TCRdb's copy keeps in-frame clones and lacks some. The sample has about 110,000 clones; around 77% are singletons. Sequenced: PBMCs. These receptors all stem from a male donor in good health and CMV-seronegative.

The chain combines TRBV6-5 with TRBJ2-5, with D tentatively TRBD2 (5 bases). V lost 5 bases and J lost 5, with 6 bases in between. Per germline, CDR1 MNHEY and CDR2 SVGAGI. The CDR3 covers 11 residues. The CDR3 loop is CASSQRETQYF. The CDR3 nucleotides read TGTGCCAGCAGTCAGCGGGAGACCCAGTACTTC.

The V call is TRBV5-6, the J call TRBJ2-7, with a weak D call TRBD2 (5 bases). The length of the CDR3 is 14 residues. Germline V lookup: CDR1 SGHDT, CDR2 YYEEEE. Trimming cost V 0 bases and J 0 bases, with 7 bases left between them. As DNA, the CDR3 is TGTGCCAGCAGCTTGGGTGGGAGCTCCTACGAGCAGTACTTC. Translation: CASSLGGSSYEQYF. Variable domain in full (rest from reference TRBV5-6 and TRBJ2-7): DAGVTQSPTHLIKTRGQQVTLRCSPKSGHDTVSWYQQALGQGPQFIFQYYEEEERQRGNFPDRFSGHQFPNYSSELNVNALLLGDSALYLCASSLGGSSYEQYFGPGTRLTVT.

This clone has just one count. In nucleotides, the CDR3 is TGTGCCAGCAATGGTAGAGAGCATCAGCCCCAGCATTTT. Amino acids: CASNGREHQPQHF. This chain links TRBV2 with TRBJ1-5, with unresolved D. CDR1 and CDR2 from the germline V gene are SNHLY and FYNNEI. The length of the CDR3 is 13 residues. With 7 bases removed from V and 5 bases from J, the gap between germline ends came to 12 bases.

The chain uses TRBV6-5 and TRBJ2-2; possibly TRBD2 for D (5 bases). This CDR3 has 15 amino acids. The germline V gene encodes CDR1 MNHEY and CDR2 SVGAGI. The V gene lost 5 bases and the J gene lost 4 bases, with 14 bases spanning the gap. The CDR3 loop is CASSTSGVGTGELFF. The CDR3 nucleotides are TGTGCCAGCAGTACCTCCGGGGTGGGCACCGGGGAGCTGTTTTTT.

J is TRBJ1-5 and V is TRBV30; tentatively, D is TRBD1 (6 bases). Germline assignment: CDR1 GTSNPN and CDR2 SVGIG (reference sequence). V shed 3 bases and J shed 6 bases, with 9 bases lying between them. The CDR3 covers 12 residues. This chain's CDR3 is CAWSTGSQPQHF. In DNA, the CDR3 is TGTGCCTGGAGCACAGGGAGTCAGCCCCAGCATTTT.

The rearrangement links TRBV7-2 to TRBJ2-2; 9 bases match TRBD2. The CDR3 is 16 residues long. Trimming took 5 bases from V and 6 from J; bases not matched to a gene: 10. Germline V gives CDR1 SGHTA, CDR2 FQGNSA. CDR3 amino acids: CASSQGAGLASGELFF. CDR3 DNA sequence: TGTGCCAGCAGCCAAGGAGCAGGACTAGCGTCCGGGGAGCTGTTTTTT. The whole variable domain, remainder taken from reference TRBV7-2 and TRBJ2-2, is GAGVSQSPSNKVTEKGKDVELRCDPISGHTALYWYRQSLGQGLEFLIYFQGNSAPDKSGLPSDRFSAERTGGSVSTLTIQRTQQEDSAVYLCASSQGAGLASGELFFGEGSRLTVL.

The chain joins TRBV9 to TRBJ2-5; TRBD2 matches at 7 bases. The germline CDR1 and CDR2 sequences are SGDLS and YYNGEE. Unmatched junction bases numbered 4, after V lost 1 base and J lost 4 bases. CDR3 length: 14 amino acids. CDR3 amino acids: CASSVSSGIETQYF. The CDR3 nucleotides are TGTGCCAGCAGCGTATCCAGCGGGATAGAGACCCAGTACTTC.

DNA of the CDR3: TGTGCCAGCAGTTTAGGTATTTGGGCTAGCGTTCTTGCAGATACGCAGTATTTT. Its translation: CASSLGIWASVLADTQYF. The J gene is TRBJ2-3, the V gene TRBV28; D might be TRBD2 (6 bases). The germline V gene has CDR1 MDHEN and CDR2 SYDVKM. Trimming took 2 bases from V and 4 from J, leaving 22 bases between them. CDR3 length: 18 amino acids.